Following are 27 T cell receptor beta chains from one sample sequenced in a study of T cells in localized non-small cell lung cancer. The repertoire was sequenced with immunoSEQ multiplex PCR; TCRdb's copy has only in-frame clones and lacks some. The table has 950 to 1,200 clones, roughly 25% seen once. Sample: lung tumor tissue, taken before any cancer treatment. These receptors were collected from a male donor at least 60 years old with stage I squamous cell lung carcinoma.

The rearrangement uses TRBV19 and TRBJ1-5; possibly TRBD1 for D (5 bases). CDR1 is LNHDA, CDR2 SQIVND, per germline (reference sequence). The CDR3 sequence is 14 residues long. Trimming stripped 5 bases from V and 7 bases from J, with 15 bases between. The DNA of the CDR3 is TGTGCCAGTAGTGGCAGGGCTTTTTTCCAGCCCCAGCATTTT. Translated, it gives CASSGRAFFQPQHF.

The chain employs TRBV6-8 and TRBJ2-2, with TRBD2 matching 11 bases. This CDR3 has 16 amino acids. The germline V gene has CDR1 MNHGY and CDR2 SAAAGT. J gave up 7 bases and V 6 bases, and 10 bases lay outside the gene matches. This CDR3 is CASSVLAGDVGGELFF. DNA for the CDR3: TGTGCCAGCAGCGTACTAGCGGGAGATGTGGGCGGGGAGCTGTTTTTT.

The V and J genes are TRBV1 and TRBJ1-2; TRBD1, the table's D call, lacks a check against the DNA. TRBV1 represents a pseudogene. This CDR3 region has 13 residues. CDR3 sequence (DNA): TGCGCCAGCAGCCACGGACAGGGCTATGGCTACACCTTC. The encoded protein is CASSHGQGYGYTF.

The genes are TRBV30 and TRBJ2-2; D is unclear. The CDR3 has 12 amino acids. V gave up 3 bases and J gave up 1 base, with 3 bases separating them. CDR1 and CDR2 (germline): GTSNPN, SVGIG (reference sequence). CDR3: CAWSQNTGELFF. CDR3 nucleotides: TGTGCCTGGAGCCAGAACACCGGGGAGCTGTTTTTT.

The CDR3 bases are TGTGCCTGGGAGGGTCAGGACTACGAGCAGTACTTC. Its translation: CAWEGQDYEQYF. V usage is TRBV30 and J usage is TRBJ2-7; a possible D gene is TRBD2 (5 bases). CDR1 and CDR2 from the germline V gene are GTSNPN and SVGIG (reference sequence). V shed 5 bases and J shed 3 bases, with 11 bases lying between them. This CDR3 is built from 12 residues.

This clone was counted a few times. The rearrangement links TRBV4-1 to TRBJ2-5; a weak D match, TRBD1 (5 bases). Deletions cut 1 base from V and 0 bases from J, with 12 bases between. The length of the CDR3 is 16 residues. Looked up from germline, CDR1 is MGHRA and CDR2 is YSYEKL. CDR3 sequence reads: CASSQAQGRDQETQYF. In DNA form, the CDR3 reads TGCGCCAGCAGCCAAGCCCAGGGTAGGGACCAAGAGACCCAGTACTTC.

This clone was detected a few times. This sequence joins TRBV19 and TRBJ1-1, with 11 bases that match TRBD1. Germline V CDR1 and CDR2: LNHDA, SQIVND (reference sequence). The CDR3 runs 14 residues. Germline trimming cut 7 bases from V and 4 bases from J; bases unmatched to any gene: 5. The CDR3 nucleotides read TGTGCCAGTACGGACAGGGGGCCGGGCACTGAAGCTTTCTTT. This gives the protein CASTDRGPGTEAFF.

The rearrangement uses TRBV9 and TRBJ2-2; 7 bases are shared with TRBD2. The CDR3 consists of 15 residues. The V gene's germline CDR1 is SGDLS and CDR2 YYNGEE. Trimming removed 3 bases from V and 0 bases from J; junction bases left unmatched: 2. This CDR3 is CASSDGLANTGELFF. In DNA form, the CDR3 reads TGTGCCAGCAGCGACGGACTAGCGAACACCGGGGAGCTGTTTTTT.

The gene calls are TRBV28 and TRBJ2-2; D may be TRBD2 (5 bases). The CDR3 is 15 amino acids. Germline V CDR1 and CDR2: MDHEN, SYDVKM. V lost 2 bases, J lost 5 bases, and 12 bases lay in between. DNA of the CDR3: TGTGCCAGCAGTTTAGCGGCCCCGGGGACCGGGGAGCTGTTTTTT. This translates into CASSLAAPGTGELFF.

This clone was seen a few times. J is TRBJ1-2 and V is TRBV28, with D hard to call. The CDR3 loop spans 14 amino acids. CDR1 and CDR2 from the germline V gene are MDHEN and SYDVKM. V lost 3 bases to trimming and J lost 7 bases, with 15 bases between them. The CDR3 DNA reads TGTGCCAGCAGTTTTTCTTTCGGGGTGGTTGGCTACACCTTC. The encoded protein is CASSFSFGVVGYTF.

The sample holds a few counts of this clone. The rearrangement links TRBV19 to TRBJ1-1; 7 nucleotides line up with TRBD1. V trimming: 6 bases; J trimming: 0 bases; junction bases outside the gene matches: 7. Germline-derived CDR1 and CDR2 are LNHDA and SQIVND (reference sequence). CDR3 length equals 15 residues. The CDR3 protein is CASRERGRMNTEAFF. The DNA for the CDR3 is TGTGCCAGTAGGGAGAGGGGGCGAATGAACACTGAAGCTTTCTTT.

The chain couples TRBV18 to TRBJ2-3; D is unclear. The V end lost 6 bases, the J end lost 4 bases, and 11 bases lay between the germline ends. Germline V CDR1 and CDR2: KGHSH, LQKENI. CDR3 length equals 13 residues. The CDR3 DNA is TGTGCCAGCTCCACCCGAAGGGCAGATACGCAGTATTTT. Protein: CASSTRRADTQYF.

The chain combines TRBV11-3 with TRBJ1-4; the D gene is possibly TRBD1 (5 bases). Deletions cut 0 bases from V and 4 bases from J, with 12 bases between. Looked up from germline, CDR1 is SGHNT and CDR2 is YENEEA. The CDR3 loop spans 16 amino acids. Written as DNA, the CDR3 is TGTGCCAGCAGCTTAGATAGGCGACAGTTTAATGAAAAACTGTTTTTT. Its translation: CASSLDRRQFNEKLFF.

The chain joins TRBV5-1 to TRBJ1-1; the D is unclear. Per the germline V gene, CDR1 is SGHRS and CDR2 is YFSETQ. This CDR3 spans 14 amino acids. V was trimmed by 4 bases and J by 6 bases, leaving 16 bases between them. The CDR3 here is CASSTAAPGAEAFF. In DNA, the CDR3 is TGCGCCAGCAGCACGGCCGCCCCCGGGGCTGAAGCTTTCTTT.

The CDR3 here is CASSPGPFRREKLFF. The CDR3 DNA reads TGTGCCAGCAGTCCCGGGCCTTTTAGGAGAGAAAAACTGTTTTTT. The chain employs TRBV28 and TRBJ1-4; D not resolved. The V gene's germline CDR1 is MDHEN and CDR2 SYDVKM. Trimming pared 5 bases from V and 8 bases from J, leaving 18 bases between. The CDR3 loop spans 15 amino acids.

This clone was seen a few times. J is TRBJ2-7 and V is TRBV19, with 8 bases aligning to TRBD1. The CDR3 sequence is 15 residues long. After removal of 3 bases from V and 2 bases from J, the junction contained 6 bases not matched to a gene. Germline assignment: CDR1 LNHDA and CDR2 SQIVND (reference sequence). CDR3 DNA: TGTGCCAGTAGTATCGGGGGACAGGCCCCCTACGAGCAGTACTTC. It yields the protein CASSIGGQAPYEQYF.

V gene TRBV19 combines with J gene TRBJ1-1, with D unresolved. There are 13 residues in the CDR3. CDR1 is LNHDA and CDR2 is SQIVND in the germline V gene (reference sequence). Trimming removed 7 bases at V and 5 bases at J, with 14 bases between. The CDR3: CASNWGWKTEAFF. CDR3 bases: TGTGCCAGTAATTGGGGATGGAAAACTGAAGCTTTCTTT.

V is TRBV9 and J is TRBJ2-7, with 14 bases that match TRBD2. The V gene end was trimmed by 4 bases and the J gene end by 3 bases; junction bases not matched to a gene: 3. This CDR3 spans 15 amino acids. Germline V gene sequence: CDR1 SGDLS, CDR2 YYNGEE. The DNA of the CDR3 is TGTGCCAGCAGCACCGGGACTAGCGGGAGCTACGAGCAGTACTTC. It is translated as CASSTGTSGSYEQYF.

The chain employs TRBV19 and TRBJ2-1; D is possibly TRBD1 (6 bases). V dropped 3 bases and J dropped 5 bases, with 11 bases sitting between them. This CDR3 comprises 14 residues. In germline, CDR1 is LNHDA, CDR2 SQIVND (reference sequence). CDR3 protein: CASSMDGTNNEQFF. The CDR3 bases are TGTGCCAGTAGTATGGACGGGACAAACAATGAGCAGTTCTTC.

This clone was seen more than once but under ten times. This sequence joins TRBV11-3 and TRBJ2-2; D is unresolved. V was clipped by 3 bases and J by 0 bases, with 17 bases between them. Germline V lookup: CDR1 SGHNT, CDR2 YENEEA. This CDR3 region has 18 residues. CDR3 amino acids: CASSFFVLPPPNTGELFF. The CDR3 DNA is TGTGCCAGCAGCTTCTTTGTACTCCCGCCCCCGAACACCGGGGAGCTGTTTTTT. Based on the CDR3 plus reference TRBV11-3 and TRBJ2-2, the full variable domain is EAGVVQSPRYKIIEKKQPVAFWCNPISGHNTLYWYLQNLGQGPELLIRYENEEAVDDSQLPKDRFSAERLKGVDSTLKIQPAELGDSAVYLCASSFFVLPPPNTGELFFGEGSRLTVL.

This clone has only a few counts. The chain recombines TRBV9 with TRBJ2-1; D perhaps matches TRBD1 (6 bases). The ends were cut back, 0 bases at V and 9 bases at J, with 16 bases in the middle. Germline V gene lookup returns CDR1 SGDLS and CDR2 YYNGEE. The CDR3 is 15 amino acids. The CDR3, as DNA: TGTGCCAGCAGCGTAGGAGCGGCCGTAGGGGGTGAGCAGTTCTTC. It translates to CASSVGAAVGGEQFF.

The rearrangement uses TRBV29-1 and TRBJ1-2; D unclear. Germline CDR1 SQVTM, CDR2 ANQGSEA. The CDR3 is 13 amino acids. The ends were cut back, 4 bases at V and 5 bases at J, with 14 bases in the middle. The CDR3 DNA reads as TGCAGCGTTGGTTTCTTAACAGTTTATGGCTACACCTTC. Encoded protein: CSVGFLTVYGYTF. Based on the CDR3 plus reference TRBV29-1 and TRBJ1-2, the full variable domain is SAVISQKPSRDICQRGTSLTIQCQVDSQVTMMFWYRQQPGQSLTLIATANQGSEATYESGFVIDKFPISRPNLTFSTLTVSNMSPEDSSIYLCSVGFLTVYGYTFGSGTRLTVV.

This clone came up a few times. This chain links TRBV18 with TRBJ1-1; TRBD1 matches at 7 bases. The V and J ends lost 8 bases and 1 base, in that order; junction bases with no gene match: 4. Germline CDR1 KGHSH, CDR2 LQKENI. This CDR3 contains 13 residues. In DNA, the CDR3 is TGTGCCAGCGCAACAGGGGCGAACACTGAAGCTTTCTTT. As protein: CASATGANTEAFF. Complete variable domain (other parts from reference TRBV18 and TRBJ1-1): NAGVMQNPRHLVRRRGQEARLRCSPMKGHSHVYWYRQLPEEGLKFMVYLQKENIIDESGMPKERFSAEFPKEGPSILRIQQVVRGDSAAYFCASATGANTEAFFGQGTRLTVV.

As regards this clone: Sequence at one end of the junction differs from germline and may be a read error. The rearrangement joins TRBV30 to TRBJ1-1; D perhaps matches TRBD1 (5 bases). CDR3 length: 13 residues. Germline CDR1 GTSNPN, CDR2 SVGIG (reference sequence). CDR3 sequence: CAWRISGNAEAFF. DNA for the CDR3: TGTGCCTGGCGTATTTCAGGGAACGCTGAAGCTTTCTTT.

There are a few counts of this clone. The chain uses TRBV28 and TRBJ2-1; D remains ambiguous. V lost 5 bases, J lost 7 bases, and 12 bases lay in between. CDR1 MDHEN and CDR2 SYDVKM come from the germline V gene. This CDR3 has 13 residues. For the CDR3, the DNA is TGTGCCAGCAGTCTCGGCCTAGTTAATGAGCAGTTCTTC. The encoded protein is CASSLGLVNEQFF.

The rearrangement joins TRBV5-1 to TRBJ1-4; D not certain. Germline V gene lookup returns CDR1 SGHRS and CDR2 YFSETQ. The CDR3 is made up of 15 amino acids. V lost 4 bases and J 0 bases, leaving 10 bases between the germline ends. The CDR3 here is CASSPSFATNEKLFF. CDR3 nucleotides: TGCGCCAGCAGCCCCTCGTTCGCAACTAATGAAAAACTGTTTTTT.

This clone is large in the sample. This rearrangement joins TRBV9 to TRBJ1-1, with D maybe TRBD1 (5 bases). V was clipped by 0 bases and J by 1 base, with 7 bases between them. Germline V CDR1 and CDR2: SGDLS, YYNGEE. The CDR3 is 14 amino acids. For the CDR3, the DNA is TGTGCCAGCAGCGTAGTAGGGGCGAACACTGAAGCTTTCTTT. This codes for CASSVVGANTEAFF.